These 9 T cell receptor beta chains came from one sample sequenced in a study of response to subunit inactivated influenza vaccine. MiXCR, run by TCRdb on the RT-PCR reads, gives a single entry per CDR3 protein. The sample lists under 800,000 distinct CDR3 sequences; about 15% were seen once. The material sequenced was PBMCs from blood, taken approximately 15 days before vaccination. The receptors were sampled from a man between 50 and 59 years old who received an inactivated influenza vaccine.

This clonotype occurred many times. The V call is TRBV9, the J call TRBJ2-1; D ambiguous. Germline CDR1 is SGDLS and CDR2 is YYNGEE. This CDR3 spans 12 amino acids. V was cut by 0 bases and J by 4 bases, with 2 bases left in between. The CDR3: CASSVGYNEQFF. In DNA form, the CDR3 reads TGTGCCAGCAGCGTAGGGTACAATGAGCAGTTCTTC.

This clonotype occurred once. The chain combines TRBV10-3 with TRBJ2-2; 10 bases are a match to TRBD2. The CDR3 covers 14 residues. V lost 7 bases to trimming and J lost 6 bases; unmatched junction nucleotides: 5. Per the germline V gene, CDR1 is ENHRY and CDR2 is SYGVKD. The CDR3 DNA sequence: TGTGCCATCACGGAACTAGCGGGGCCCGGGGAGCTGTTTTTT. Amino acid sequence: CAITELAGPGELFF.

This clonotype was seen a few times. DNA of the CDR3: TGCGCCAGCAGCCCCAATTTAGATACGCAGTATTTT. Amino acids: CASSPNLDTQYF. J is TRBJ2-3 and V is TRBV5-1; D unresolved. The length of the CDR3 is 12 residues. Per germline, CDR1 SGHRS and CDR2 YFSETQ. Trimming pared 4 bases from V and 5 bases from J, leaving 8 bases between.

V and J are TRBV5-1 and TRBJ2-2, with 9 bases matching TRBD2. The germline V gene has CDR1 SGHRS and CDR2 YFSETQ. The CDR3 loop spans 16 amino acids. Trimming at V came to 4 bases and at J to 1 base, leaving 5 bases not matched to a gene. CDR3 in DNA: TGCGCCAGCAGCCCGGGTAGCGGGGGGAACACCGGGGAGCTGTTTTTT. Protein product: CASSPGSGGNTGELFF.

This clonotype appeared a few times. The chain is built from TRBV7-9 and TRBJ2-1, with D perhaps matching TRBD1 (6 bases). CDR3 length equals 14 residues. V shed 3 bases and J shed 9 bases, with 15 bases lying between them. Germline lookup yields CDR1 SEHNR and CDR2 FQNEAQ (reference sequence). Here the CDR3 DNA reads TGTGCCAGCAGCTTGGGCCCAGGACAGATTGAGCAGTTCTTC. Amino acids: CASSLGPGQIEQFF.

Only a few counts were recorded for this clonotype. The genes are TRBV28 and TRBJ2-7; D tentatively fits TRBD1 or TRBD2 (5 bases each). This CDR3 has 15 residues. Trimming left V 4 bases short and J 7 bases short, with 20 bases between. Germline loops: CDR1 MDHEN, CDR2 SYDVKM. CDR3 in amino acids: CASSSIDRGLGEQYF. CDR3 in DNA: TGTGCCAGCAGTTCAATAGACCGGGGCCTAGGGGAGCAGTACTTC.

In its sample, this clonotype was seen a few times. A junction boundary mismatches the germline segment, possibly from a read error. CDR3 residues: CASSESRRGAGRYEQYF. Written as DNA, the CDR3 is TGTGCCAGCAGTGAGTCCCGCCGCGGGGCGGGCCGTTACGAGCAGTACTTC. The J gene is TRBJ2-7, the V gene TRBV10-3, with D perhaps TRBD2 (6 bases). The germline gives CDR1 ENHRY, CDR2 SYGVKD. The CDR3 runs 17 residues.

The J gene is TRBJ2-2, the V gene TRBV11-2, with a possible D match to TRBD1 (5 bases). CDR3 size: 16 residues. Trimming took off 4 bases at V and 0 bases at J, with 12 bases between the two ends. The germline gives CDR1 SGHAT, CDR2 FQNNGV. The CDR3: CASSSRQTANTGELFF. The CDR3 DNA sequence: TGTGCCAGCAGCTCGCGACAGACTGCGAACACCGGGGAGCTGTTTTTT. Full variable domain (remainder filled in from reference TRBV11-2 and TRBJ2-2): EAGVAQSPRYKIIEKRQSVAFWCNPISGHATLYWYQQILGQGPKLLIQFQNNGVVDDSQLPKDRFSAERLKGVDSTLKIQPAKLEDSAVYLCASSSRQTANTGELFFGEGSRLTVL.

This clonotype was seen only a few times. This sequence joins TRBV6-2 or TRBV6-3 and TRBJ1-6; D unclear. This CDR3 comprises 13 residues. V was pared by 10 bases and J by 7 bases, with 14 bases between. Germline assignment: CDR1 MNHEY and CDR2 SVGEGT. DNA for the CDR3: TGTGCCACCGACAACAGCGTCAATTCACCCCTCCACTTT. Translation: CATDNSVNSPLHF.